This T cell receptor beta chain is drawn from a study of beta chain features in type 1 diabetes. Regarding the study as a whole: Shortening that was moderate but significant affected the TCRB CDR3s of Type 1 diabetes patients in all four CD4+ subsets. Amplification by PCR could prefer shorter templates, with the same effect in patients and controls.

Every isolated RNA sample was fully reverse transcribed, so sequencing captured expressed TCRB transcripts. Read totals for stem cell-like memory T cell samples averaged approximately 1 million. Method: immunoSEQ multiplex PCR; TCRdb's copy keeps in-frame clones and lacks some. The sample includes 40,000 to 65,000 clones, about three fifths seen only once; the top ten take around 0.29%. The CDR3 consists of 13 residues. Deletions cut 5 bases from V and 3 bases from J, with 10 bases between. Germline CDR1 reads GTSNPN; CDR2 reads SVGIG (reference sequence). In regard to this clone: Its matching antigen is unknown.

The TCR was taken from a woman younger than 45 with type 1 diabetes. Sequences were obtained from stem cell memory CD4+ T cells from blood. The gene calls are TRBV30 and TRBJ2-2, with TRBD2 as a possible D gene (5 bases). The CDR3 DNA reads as TGTGCCTGGGCCGGGGAATACACCGGGGAGCTGTTTTTT. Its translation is CAWAGEYTGELFF.